The subject of this entry is one T cell receptor beta chain. The data were obtained in a study of cytomegalovirus exposure and HLA in healthy donors. Study context: Genotyping of some 400 donors showed that 65% to 90% belonged to the Caucasian-associated ancestry cluster.

The length of the CDR3 is 13 residues. Trimming removed 7 bases from V and 4 bases from J; junction bases left unmatched: 5. The germline gives CDR1 SGHDT, CDR2 YYEEEE. The PCR made use of 60 Vbeta and 13 Jbeta primers. Measured with immunoSEQ multiplex PCR; TCRdb has only the in-frame clones, and not every one. Recorded for this sample: roughly 120,000 clones. Input material: PBMCs. This TCR came from a man between 18 and 29 years old in good health and CMV-seronegative. V and J are TRBV5-6 and TRBJ2-3; 8 bases are a match to TRBD2. The CDR3 region is CASSGGVSDTQYF. In DNA, the CDR3 is TGTGCCAGCTCGGGGGGGGTATCAGATACGCAGTATTTT.